This T cell receptor beta chain was profiled in a study of technical replicates of blood from several donors. Only in-frame clones appear in the TCRdb table, and some are missing; sequencing was by immunoSEQ multiplex PCR. The sample lists over 15,000 clones, 87% occurring once. The CDR3 is made up of 17 amino acids. V dropped 1 base and J dropped 5; count of bases not matched to a gene: 8. Germline values: CDR1 SGDLS, CDR2 YYNGEE. Sequencing was done on a sample of PBMCs. J is TRBJ2-1 and V is TRBV9; TRBD2 matches 11 bases. This receptor was taken from a human donor in good health. CDR3 DNA sequence: TGTGCCAGCAGCGTATCTCGACTAGCGGGATATAACAATGAGCAGTTCTTC. It codes for CASSVSRLAGYNNEQFF.